This T cell receptor beta chain was retrieved from a study of shared clonotypes between healthy human individuals. Study summary: Each donor's CD8 memory used one plate, CD8 naive two, each CD4 subset three. Findings and limits, study-wide: Specimens sampled were limited to blood, with tissue repertoires likely differing. Non-shared clonotypes showed lower generation probabilities than clonotypes common to all four donors.

This CDR3 spans 15 amino acids. Germline values: CDR1 SGHRS, CDR2 YFSETQ. V dropped 0 bases and J dropped 0 bases, with 8 bases sitting between them. A note on this clone: The antigen is not known.

The method was immunoSEQ multiplex PCR; TCRdb's version includes in-frame clones alone and lacks a portion of them. The table lists 950,000 to 1,300,000 clones, 70% to 80% of them singletons. The sequence came from a man younger than 30 in good health. The chain carries TRBV5-1 and TRBJ2-3; no clear D gene. The sample was memory CD4+ T cells sorted from blood. This sample's subset: CD45RA-negative fraction. This CDR3 reads CASSLGGQSTDTQYF. The DNA for the CDR3 is TGCGCCAGCAGCTTGGGTGGGCAGAGCACAGATACGCAGTATTTT.